This paragraph reports one T cell receptor beta chain. CDR1 is SGHDT and CDR2 is YYEEEE in the germline V gene. V dropped 3 bases and J dropped 8 bases, with 23 bases sitting between them. CDR3 size: 16 residues. TCRdb keeps only in-frame clones here, not all; method: immunoSEQ multiplex PCR. Here the sample spans about 100,000 clones, 85% to 90% being singletons. The entry originates in a study of control samples from healthy donors and cancer patients. The chain links TRBV5-6 to TRBJ1-2; possibly TRBD1 for D (6 bases). The origin of this receptor is a young man in good health. The sequenced material came from blood. The CDR3 sequence is CASSYKPVRGSEGYTF. CDR3 nucleotides: TGTGCCAGCAGCTACAAACCTGTTAGGGGGTCGGAAGGCTACACCTTC.